This TCR beta chain was profiled in a study of blood T cells in healthy people across ages. The overall study: Through template switching, about one barcoded beta molecule was captured per two T cells, as measured in model experiments.

With a J-beta primer mix and a sample-barcoded 5' primer, a second PCR ran 7 to 11 cycles. TCRdb passed the 5' RACE reads through MiXCR, listing each CDR3 protein once. The sample carries fewer than 1,200,000 distinct CDR3 sequences, roughly 24% recorded once. This clonotype was counted between two and nine times. With 5 bases clipped from V and 2 bases from J, the junction kept 9 bases outside the gene matches. The CDR3 extends over 16 amino acids. The same sample was also used in a study of T cells of mothers and their children. That source notes: Per mother, over 10 million TCR beta CDR3 reads were obtained; per child, about 3 million.

The receptor's source is a girl aged 2 to 10 in good health. The rearrangement joins TRBV12-3 or TRBV12-4 to TRBJ2-7; 10 bases match TRBD2. Sequenced: blood. The CDR3 DNA follows: TGTGCCAGCAGTATATCACGGACTAGCGGACCCTACGAGCAGTACTTC. It yields the protein CASSISRTSGPYEQYF.